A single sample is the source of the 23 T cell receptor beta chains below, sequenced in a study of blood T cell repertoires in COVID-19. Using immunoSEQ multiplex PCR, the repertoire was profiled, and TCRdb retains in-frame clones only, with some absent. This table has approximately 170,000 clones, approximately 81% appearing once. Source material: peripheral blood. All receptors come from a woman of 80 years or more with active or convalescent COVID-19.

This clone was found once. In DNA, the CDR3 is TGTGCCAGCAGCTTAATCTCAGGGGCAGCTTTCTTT. Translation gives CASSLISGAAFF. The rearrangement uses TRBV7-9 and TRBJ1-1; TRBD1 is a possible D gene (6 bases). CDR3 length: 12 residues. Per germline, CDR1 SEHNR and CDR2 FQNEAQ (reference sequence). V was clipped by 2 bases and J by 10 bases, with 11 bases between them.

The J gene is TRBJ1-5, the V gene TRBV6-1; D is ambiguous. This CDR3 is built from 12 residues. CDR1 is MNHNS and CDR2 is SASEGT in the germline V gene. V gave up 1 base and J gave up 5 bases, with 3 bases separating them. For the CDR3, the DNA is TGTGCCAGCAGTGAAGTCTATCAGCCCCAGCATTTT. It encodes CASSEVYQPQHF.

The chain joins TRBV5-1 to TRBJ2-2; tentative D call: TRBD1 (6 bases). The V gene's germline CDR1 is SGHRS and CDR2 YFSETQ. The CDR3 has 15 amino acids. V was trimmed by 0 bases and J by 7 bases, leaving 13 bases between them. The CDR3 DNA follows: TGCGCCAGCAGCTTGGTGTCAGGGGAAGGCGGGGAGCTGTTTTTT. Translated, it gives CASSLVSGEGGELFF. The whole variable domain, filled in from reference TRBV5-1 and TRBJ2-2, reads KAGVTQTPRYLIKTRGQQVTLSCSPISGHRSVSWYQQTPGQGLQFLFEYFSETQRNKGNFPGRFSGRQFSNSRSEMNVSTLELGDSALYLCASSLVSGEGGELFFGEGSRLTVL.

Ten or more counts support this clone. CDR3 protein: CAISEPQGTVTNRPTDTQYF. Here the CDR3 DNA reads TGTGCCATCAGTGAGCCACAGGGGACAGTTACCAACCGTCCCACAGATACGCAGTATTTT. The genes are TRBV10-3 and TRBJ2-3, with 7 bases lining up with TRBD1. This CDR3 has 20 amino acids. Losses at the gene ends were 2 bases for V and 2 bases for J; bases not matched to a gene: 19. Germline CDR1 is ENHRY and CDR2 is SYGVKD.

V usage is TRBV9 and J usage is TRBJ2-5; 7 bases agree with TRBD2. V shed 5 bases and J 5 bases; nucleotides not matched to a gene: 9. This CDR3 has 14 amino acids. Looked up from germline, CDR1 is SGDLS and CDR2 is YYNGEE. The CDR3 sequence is CASSRASGSETQYF. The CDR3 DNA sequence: TGTGCCAGCAGTCGGGCTAGCGGAAGCGAGACCCAGTACTTC.

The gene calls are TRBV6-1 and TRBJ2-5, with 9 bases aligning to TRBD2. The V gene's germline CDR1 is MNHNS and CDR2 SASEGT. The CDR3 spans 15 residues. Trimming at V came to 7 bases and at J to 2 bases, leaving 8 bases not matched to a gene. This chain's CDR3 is CASTSAAGGQETQYF. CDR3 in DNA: TGTGCCAGCACCTCCGCGGCGGGAGGGCAAGAGACCCAGTACTTC.

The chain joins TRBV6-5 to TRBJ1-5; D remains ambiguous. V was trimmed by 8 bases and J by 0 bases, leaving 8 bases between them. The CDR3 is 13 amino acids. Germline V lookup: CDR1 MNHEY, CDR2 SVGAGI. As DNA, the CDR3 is TGTGCCAGCGGCCTCAATAGCAATCAGCCCCAGCATTTT. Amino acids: CASGLNSNQPQHF.

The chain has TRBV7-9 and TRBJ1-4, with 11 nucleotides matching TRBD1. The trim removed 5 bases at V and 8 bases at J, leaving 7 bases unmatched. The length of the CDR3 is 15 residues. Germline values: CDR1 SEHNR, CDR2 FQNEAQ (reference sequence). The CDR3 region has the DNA TGTGCCAGCAGCACAGGGACAGGGGGATCAGAAAAACTGTTTTTT. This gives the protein CASSTGTGGSEKLFF. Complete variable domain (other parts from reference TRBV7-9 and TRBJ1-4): DTGVSQNPRHKITKRGQNVTFRCDPISEHNRLYWYRQTLGQGPEFLTYFQNEAQLEKSRLLSDRFSAERPKGSFSTLEIQRTEQGDSAMYLCASSTGTGGSEKLFFGSGTQLSVL.

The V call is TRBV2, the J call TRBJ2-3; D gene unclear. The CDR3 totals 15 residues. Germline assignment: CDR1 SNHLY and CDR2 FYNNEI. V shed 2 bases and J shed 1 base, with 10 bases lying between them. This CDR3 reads CASSEWNGGTDTQYF. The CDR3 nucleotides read TGTGCCAGCAGTGAATGGAACGGAGGCACAGATACGCAGTATTTT.

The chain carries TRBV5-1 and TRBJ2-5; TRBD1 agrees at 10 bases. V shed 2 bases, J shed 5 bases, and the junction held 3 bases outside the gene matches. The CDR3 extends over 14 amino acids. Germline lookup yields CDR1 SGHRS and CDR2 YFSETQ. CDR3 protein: CASSFPDRGETQYF. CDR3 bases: TGCGCCAGCAGCTTCCCGGACAGGGGGGAGACCCAGTACTTC.

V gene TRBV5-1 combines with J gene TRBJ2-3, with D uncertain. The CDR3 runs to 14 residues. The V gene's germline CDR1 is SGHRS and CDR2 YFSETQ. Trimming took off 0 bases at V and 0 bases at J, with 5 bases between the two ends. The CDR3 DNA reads TGCGCCAGCAGCTTGGCCCCTAGCACAGATACGCAGTATTTT. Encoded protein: CASSLAPSTDTQYF.

For the CDR3, the DNA is TGTGCCAGCAGTCCTTCCGGGGTGCAGCCCCAGCATTTT. Encoded protein: CASSPSGVQPQHF. This chain connects TRBV27 to TRBJ1-5; D is uncertain. The CDR3 covers 13 residues. The germline V and J ends were trimmed by 5 bases and 7 bases, with 12 bases remaining between them. Germline-derived CDR1 and CDR2 are MNHEY and SMNVEV (reference sequence).

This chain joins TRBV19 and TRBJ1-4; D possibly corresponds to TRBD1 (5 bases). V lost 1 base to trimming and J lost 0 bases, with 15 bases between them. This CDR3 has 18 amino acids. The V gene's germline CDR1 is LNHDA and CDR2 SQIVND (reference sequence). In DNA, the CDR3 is TGTGCCAGTAGTATAGGACTCTCGACAGCCCCAACTAATGAAAAACTGTTTTTT. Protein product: CASSIGLSTAPTNEKLFF. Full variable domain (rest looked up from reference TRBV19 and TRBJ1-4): DGGITQSPKYLFRKEGQNVTLSCEQNLNHDAMYWYRQDPGQGLRLIYYSQIVNDFQKGDIAEGYSVSREKKESFPLTVTSAQKNPTAFYLCASSIGLSTAPTNEKLFFGSGTQLSVL.

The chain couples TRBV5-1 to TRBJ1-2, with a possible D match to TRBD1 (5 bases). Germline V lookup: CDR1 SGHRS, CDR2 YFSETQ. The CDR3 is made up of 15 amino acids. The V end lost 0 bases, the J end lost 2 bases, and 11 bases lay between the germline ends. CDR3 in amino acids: CASSLAGSGNYGYTF. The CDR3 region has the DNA TGCGCCAGCAGCTTGGCCGGTTCAGGGAACTATGGCTACACCTTC.

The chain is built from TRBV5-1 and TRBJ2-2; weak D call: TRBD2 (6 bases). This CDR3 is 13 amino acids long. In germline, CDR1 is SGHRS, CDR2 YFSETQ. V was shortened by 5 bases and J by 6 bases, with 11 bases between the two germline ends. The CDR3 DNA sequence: TGCGCCAGCAGGTTCAGGGAGGCCGGGGAGCTGTTTTTT. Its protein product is CASRFREAGELFF.

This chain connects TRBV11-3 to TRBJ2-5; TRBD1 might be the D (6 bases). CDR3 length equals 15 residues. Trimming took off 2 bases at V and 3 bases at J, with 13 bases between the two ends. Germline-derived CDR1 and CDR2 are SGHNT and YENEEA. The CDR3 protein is CASSLRADSKETQYF. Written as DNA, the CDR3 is TGTGCCAGCAGCTTAAGAGCGGACAGCAAAGAGACCCAGTACTTC.

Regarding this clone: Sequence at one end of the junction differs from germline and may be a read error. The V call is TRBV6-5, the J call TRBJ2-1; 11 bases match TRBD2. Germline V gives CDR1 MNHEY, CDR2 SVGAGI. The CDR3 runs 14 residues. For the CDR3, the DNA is TGTGCGAGCAGACTAGCGGGACCGGACAATGAGCAGTTCTTC. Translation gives CASRLAGPDNEQFF.

The CDR3 loop is CAAREVASQPQHF. CDR3 nucleotide sequence: TGTGCCGCCAGGGAGGTTGCCAGTCAGCCCCAGCATTTT. The chain is built from TRBV6-5 and TRBJ1-5, with TRBD1 as a possible D gene (5 bases). Germline V gene data show CDR1 as MNHEY and CDR2 as SVGAGI. V lost 11 bases, J lost 6 bases, and 17 bases lay in between. The CDR3 covers 13 residues.

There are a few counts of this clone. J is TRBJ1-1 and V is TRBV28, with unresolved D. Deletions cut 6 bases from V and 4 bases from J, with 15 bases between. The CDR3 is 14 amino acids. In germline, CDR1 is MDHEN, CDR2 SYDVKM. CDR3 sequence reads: CASSQPLGATEAFF. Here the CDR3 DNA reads TGTGCCAGCAGCCAGCCCTTAGGAGCCACTGAAGCTTTCTTT.

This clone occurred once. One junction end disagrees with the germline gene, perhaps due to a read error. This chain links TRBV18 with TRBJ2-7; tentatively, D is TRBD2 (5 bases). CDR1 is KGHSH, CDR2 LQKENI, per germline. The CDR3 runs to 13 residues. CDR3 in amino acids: CASSPTAVYGQYF. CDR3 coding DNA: TGTGCCAGCTCACCCACAGCGGTATACGGGCAGTACTTC. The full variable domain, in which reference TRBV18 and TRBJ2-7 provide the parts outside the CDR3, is NAGVMQNPRHLVRRRGQEARLRCSPMKGHSHVYWYRQLPEEGLKFMVYLQKENIIDESGMPKERFSAEFPKEGPSILRIQQVVRGDSAAYFCASSPTAVYGQYFGPGTRLTVT.

The CDR3 DNA sequence: TGTGCCAGTAGTTCCGGGACAGGAGCCCTATCGGGGGGCTACACCTTC. Protein: CASSSGTGALSGGYTF. This rearrangement joins TRBV19 to TRBJ1-2, with 8 positions matching TRBD1. CDR3 length: 16 residues. Germline values: CDR1 LNHDA, CDR2 SQIVND (reference sequence). The V and J ends lost 5 bases and 8 bases, in that order; junction bases with no gene match: 16.

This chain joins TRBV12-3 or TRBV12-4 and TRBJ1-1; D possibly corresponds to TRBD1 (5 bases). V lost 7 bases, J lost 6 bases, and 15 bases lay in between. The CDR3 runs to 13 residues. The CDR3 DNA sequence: TGTGCCAGCATCCCCCCCGGGGGGGCTGAAGCTTTCTTT. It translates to CASIPPGGAEAFF.

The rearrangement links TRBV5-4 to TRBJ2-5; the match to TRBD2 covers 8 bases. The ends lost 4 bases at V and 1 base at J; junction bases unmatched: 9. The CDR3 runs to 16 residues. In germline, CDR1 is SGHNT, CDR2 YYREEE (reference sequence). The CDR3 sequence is CASSPGGGIGQETQYF. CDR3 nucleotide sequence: TGTGCCAGCAGCCCCGGGGGGGGGATAGGCCAAGAGACCCAGTACTTC.